This T cell receptor beta chain was sequenced in a study of T cell responses to AZD1222 COVID-19 vaccine. Study-wide results and limits: Mapped onto spike, vaccine-associated CD4 TCRs spanned it and were dominant at 160-218 and 743-854.

This table comes from immunoSEQ multiplex PCR, and its TCRdb copy is limited to in-frame clones, with some not included. This sample has about 120,000 clones; roughly 90% occur once, and the top ten carry more than 13%. Comment on this clone: Its specificity is not known.

The input for sequencing was peripheral blood, taken on day 0 of AZD1222 vaccination. The receptor was isolated from an adult in good health.

CDR3 in DNA: TGTGCCAGCAGTTACAATCCCTCAGGCGGGGCCACTTGGGGCAATCAGCCCCAGCATTTT. Translated, it gives CASSYNPSGGATWGNQPQHF. The J gene is TRBJ1-5, the V gene TRBV6-2 or TRBV6-3, with D tentatively TRBD1 (5 bases). The germline gives CDR1 MNHEY, CDR2 SVGEGT. The CDR3 has 20 residues. Between the trimmed V and J ends, which lost 2 bases and 2 bases, there was a span of 25 bases.